The clone carrying this TCR beta chain appeared a single time. This entry comes from a study of blood T cell repertoires in COVID-19. Study context: COVID-19 samples collected from the United States, Italy and Spain covered acute and convalescent phases. Nucleic acid was either cDNA or gDNA, and it came from T cells, B-cell-depleted T cells, or PBMCs.

In the original workflow: Amplification of reference gene primers was used by the study to estimate nucleated cell counts. Here immunoSEQ multiplex PCR was the method, and the copy in TCRdb shows in-frame clones only, minus some. V, J and clone size reflect that table, while D and trimming were determined from the DNA. The repertoire holds approximately 240,000 clones, with less than 90% as singletons. The sequence derives from a woman aged 60 to 75 who had recovered from COVID-19. Sequenced: peripheral blood.

The chain's CDR3 is CASSLVRGNNGYTF. DNA for the CDR3: TGTGCCAGCAGCTTGGTACGGGGGAATAATGGCTACACCTTC. The V call is TRBV5-4, the J call TRBJ1-2, with a weak D call TRBD1 (5 bases). Germline CDR1 and CDR2: SGHNT and YYREEE (reference sequence). This CDR3 comprises 14 residues. V lost 0 bases and J 6 bases, leaving 12 bases between the germline ends. Drawing the rest from reference TRBV5-4 and TRBJ1-2, the complete variable domain is ETGVTQSPTHLIKTRGQQVTLRCSSQSGHNTVSWYQQALGQGPQFIFQYYREEENGRGNFPPRFSGLQFPNYSSELNVNALELDDSALYLCASSLVRGNNGYTFGSGTRLTVV.